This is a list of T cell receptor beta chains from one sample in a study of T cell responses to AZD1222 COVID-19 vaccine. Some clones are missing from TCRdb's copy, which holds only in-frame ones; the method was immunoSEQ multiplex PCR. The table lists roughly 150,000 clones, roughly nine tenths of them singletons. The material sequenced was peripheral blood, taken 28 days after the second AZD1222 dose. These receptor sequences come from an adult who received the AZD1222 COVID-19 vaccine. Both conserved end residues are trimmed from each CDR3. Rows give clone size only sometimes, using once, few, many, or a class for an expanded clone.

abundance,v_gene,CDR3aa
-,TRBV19,ASSAPGGSSYEQY
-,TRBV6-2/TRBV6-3,ASRPSGGNTGELF
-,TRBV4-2,ASSQEAQGGRETQY
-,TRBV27,ASAPGQENSPLH
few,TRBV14,ASSQAGGQTYEQY
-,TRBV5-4,ASSQGGGTPEAF
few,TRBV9,ASSVAGGTNNEQF
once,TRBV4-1,ASSRSGDRAGEAF
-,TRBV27,ASSQASSTEAF
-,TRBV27,ARSSGRARAPWEQY
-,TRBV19,ASVGLADNEQF
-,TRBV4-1,ASSQDVSRENTGELF